The sequence of this TCR beta chain was determined in a study of blood T cells in healthy people across ages (dated by TCRdb to the mid-2010s). For the wider study: In model experiments, template switching captured roughly one uniquely barcoded TCR beta cDNA molecule for every two T cells. To track age-related changes in TCR beta repertoire diversity, the study relied on deep sequencing normalized with unique cDNA molecular identifiers. The donors were divided into four age groups: young (average roughly 15 years), middle-aged (approximately 39), aged (about 60) and long-lived (about 79). To avoid experimental bias, donors of different ages were randomly spread across the sequencing lanes. Two additional independent replicas of 1 million unique cDNA reads from the same blood draw were analyzed for two donors (one aged 18 to 29 and one aged 80 or older). Study-wide findings and limitations: Estimates of total diversity from one million sequenced T cells were regarded as lower bounds and underestimates. Because the CMV infection status of the donors was unknown, age-related changes in expanded clonotypes may potentially have been confounded. Observed TCR beta diversity per million T cells fell roughly linearly with age, and a significant reduction was already apparent by age about 43. Conclusive comparison of naive and antigen-experienced compartments was prevented by the profiling of bulk unsorted PBMCs. There was a strong correlation between observed TCR beta diversity and the percentage of naive T cells measured by flow cytometry. The long-lived group showed more naive CD4+ T cells, fewer expanded clones and increased TCR diversity than the aged group, suggesting age selection.

The donors were 40 or so Caucasian individuals from Russia, aged roughly 6 to 95 years, who were systemically healthy. About 10 milliliters of peripheral blood were collected from each donor into EDTA-treated Vacutainer tubes. Ficoll-Paque density-gradient centrifugation was used to isolate PBMCs, with at least 6 million per sample. Trizol reagent was used to extract total RNA from PBMCs, with at least 5.5 micrograms per sample. For every donor, an aliquot of PBMCs went through flow cytometry to measure the percentages of naive CD45RAhigh/CD27high T cells. Receptor amplification or capture employed 5' RACE. The listed sequencing device is Illumina HiSeq 2500. The second PCR ran for roughly 7 to 12 cycles and used a J-beta primer mix along with a sample-barcoded 5' primer. A template-switch 5' adaptor carrying 12 random nucleotides introduced a unique molecular identifier onto each TCR beta cDNA molecule. Each sample yielded at least 3 million CDR3-containing paired-end reads. First-strand cDNA synthesis was performed from all RNA using the Mint cDNA synthesis kit, with priming by a TRBC-specific oligonucleotide. Following uracil-DNA glycosylase treatment, all cDNA underwent a first 18-cycle PCR with the universal primers M1SS and BC2_uni_R. The original methods were these. For normalization, 1 million high-quality reads were randomly selected from each sample, with every read carrying a distinct molecular identifier. Instead of being binned into consensus sequences, reads that shared molecular identifiers were thrown out. CDR3 identification, clonotype clustering and error correction used MiTCR with a Q25 quality threshold and the strictest error-elimination algorithm. A nonparametric unseen species model with Euler transformation was used to estimate a lower bound on total TCR beta diversity. The public reads were reprocessed in TCRdb via fastp at Q25 and MiXCR, keeping in-frame beta chains. For every CDR3 protein sequence, its rows merge into one entry that carries the most common genes and DNA. V and J calls and clone size were set by TCRdb, not the authors. Across this sample there are around 1,500,000 distinct CDR3 sequences, with roughly 40% seen only once. Clones ranked in the top ten supply 7% to 9% of the sample.

Only a few counts were recorded for this clonotype. Its antigen remains unidentified. Within one base of it there is no much larger clone, and no base qualities were kept. The specimen was blood. This TCR derives from a young woman in good health.

The DNA reads as follows: TGTGCCAGCTCACCAATCCAGAGCTCCTACAATGAGCAGTTCTTC. Its amino acids are CASSPIQSSYNEQFF. The V and J segments used are TRBV18 and TRBJ2-1; no confident D gene assignment can be made. Including the terminal cysteine and phenylalanine, the CDR3 comprises 15 residues. Only the CDR3 region is kept as DNA, spanning 45 bases read in frame from base 1. Via the germline V gene, CDR1 is KGHSH and CDR2 LQKENI. V gives up 2 bases and J gives up 0 bases, and the segment between their germline ends measures 8 bases. With the rest looked up from the reference TRBV18 and TRBJ2-1 genes rather than sequenced, the full variable domain is NAGVMQNPRHLVRRRGQEARLRCSPMKGHSHVYWYRQLPEEGLKFMVYLQKENIIDESGMPKERFSAEFPKEGPSILRIQQVVRGDSAAYFCASSPIQSSYNEQFFGPGTRLTVL.